This TCR beta chain was found in a study of T cell repertoires in cytomegalovirus infection. Overall study findings and caveats: HLA-C-restricted, CMV-specific TCR beta clonotypes were dominant ex vivo. Cumulative public TCR beta family frequency identified carriers of CMV plus the relevant HLA.

TCRdb reprocessed the reads via MiXCR and lists one record per CDR3 protein. The data contain 200,000 to 250,000 distinct CDR3 sequences, about 12% of them singletons. In this sample, this clonotype turned up many times. As yet, its antigen is unknown. This CDR3 contains 14 residues. Germline loops: CDR1 MDHEN, CDR2 SYDVKM. Deletions cut 3 bases from V and 5 bases from J, with 13 bases between. Sequencing input: PBMCs. This sequence was found in a human donor in good health (CMV status not recorded). Some clones in this sample may be carry-over from other donors' samples. This chain uses TRBV28 with TRBJ2-5; TRBD2 is a possible D gene (5 bases). The CDR3 spells CASSFPLRGETQYF. The CDR3, as DNA: TGTGCCAGCAGTTTCCCTCTTCGAGGGGAGACCCAGTACTTC. Full variable domain (missing parts from reference TRBV28 and TRBJ2-5): DVKVTQSSRYLVKRTGEKVFLECVQDMDHENMFWYRQDPGLGLRLIYFSYDVKMKEKGDIPEGYSVSREKKERFSLILESASTNQTSMYLCASSFPLRGETQYFGPGTRLLVL.